A single sample is the source of the 18 T cell receptor beta chains below, sequenced in a study of early T cells in non-severe SARS-CoV-2 infection. TCRdb reprocessed the 5' RACE reads with MiXCR, giving one entry per CDR3 protein. The data contain about 86,000 distinct CDR3 sequences, over 13% of them singletons. Material: whole blood. Source of these receptors: an adult who was a healthcare worker with PCR-confirmed SARS-CoV-2 infection or an uninfected control (not recorded which).

There are a few counts of this clonotype. The chain carries TRBV29-1 and TRBJ2-7; D unclear. The CDR3 is 12 amino acids. In germline, CDR1 is SQVTM, CDR2 ANQGSEA. V shed 3 bases and J shed 9 bases, with 15 bases lying between them. The CDR3, as DNA: TGCAGCGTTGACAAGGACGCAGGCGGGCAGTACTTC. Its protein product is CSVDKDAGGQYF.

V gene TRBV5-1 combines with J gene TRBJ2-2, with 8 bases identical to TRBD2. Germline CDR1 and CDR2: SGHRS and YFSETQ. The CDR3 sequence is 14 residues long. V was pared by 7 bases and J by 5 bases, with 7 bases of the junction left unmatched. CDR3 nucleotides: TGCGCCAGCCGCACGGGACTAGGGACCGGGGAGCTGTTTTTT. The encoded protein is CASRTGLGTGELFF.

The chain carries TRBV20-1 and TRBJ2-1; TRBD1 is a possible D gene (6 bases). Trimming removed 0 bases at V and 7 bases at J, with 19 bases between. Germline assignment: CDR1 DFQATT and CDR2 SNEGSKA (reference sequence). The CDR3 loop spans 16 amino acids. The CDR3 region has the DNA TGCAGTGCTAGAGACAGGGGAATAGGGCATGGGAATGAGCAGTTCTTC. It encodes CSARDRGIGHGNEQFF.

The gene calls are TRBV20-1 and TRBJ2-1; 7 bases are a match to TRBD1. The CDR3 totals 15 residues. Trimming cost V 3 bases and J 0 bases; bases outside gene matches: 5. The germline gives CDR1 DFQATT, CDR2 SNEGSKA (reference sequence). CDR3 region: CSASNTGDSYNEQFF. The CDR3 bases are TGCAGTGCTAGCAATACAGGGGACTCCTACAATGAGCAGTTCTTC.

This clonotype came up many times. The CDR3 nucleotides are TGTGCCAGCTCACCACAGAAAGAGAACACTGAAGCTTTCTTT. Encoded protein: CASSPQKENTEAFF. This chain links TRBV18 with TRBJ1-1; D is undetermined. The CDR3 is made up of 14 amino acids. The germline V and J ends were trimmed by 1 base and 1 base, with 7 bases remaining between them. Germline CDR1 reads KGHSH; CDR2 reads LQKENI.

The V and J genes are TRBV15 and TRBJ2-1; maybe TRBD1 (5 bases). The CDR3 runs 13 residues. The V gene's germline CDR1 is LNHNV and CDR2 YYDKDF (reference sequence). V was pared by 1 base and J by 12 bases, with 13 bases between. The chain's CDR3 is CATSRGSTTGQFF. Here the CDR3 DNA reads TGTGCCACCAGCAGAGGGTCGACCACAGGGCAGTTCTTC.

V is TRBV3-1 and J is TRBJ1-6; D might be TRBD1 (5 bases). Trimming removed 1 base from V and 8 bases from J, with 12 bases in between. The CDR3 is made up of 15 amino acids. The germline V gene encodes CDR1 LGHDT and CDR2 YNNKEL (reference sequence). CDR3 protein: CASSQVSGFDSPLHF. For the CDR3, the DNA is TGTGCCAGCAGCCAAGTATCAGGGTTCGATTCACCCCTCCACTTT.

This sequence joins TRBV29-1 and TRBJ2-7; maybe TRBD2 (6 bases). V was shortened by 4 bases and J by 7 bases, with 17 bases between the two germline ends. The CDR3 totals 13 residues. The germline gives CDR1 SQVTM, CDR2 ANQGSEA. The CDR3 DNA is TGCAGCGTTGGAGCGGGTCGAGGTTATGAGCAGTACTTC. Translation gives CSVGAGRGYEQYF.

The chain combines TRBV6-5 with TRBJ2-1; D may be TRBD1 (5 bases). This CDR3 has 17 residues. Between the trimmed V and J ends, which lost 0 bases and 7 bases, there was a span of 19 bases. CDR1 MNHEY and CDR2 SVGAGI come from the germline V gene. This CDR3 is CASSYSFSVVSGNEQFF. The CDR3 DNA follows: TGTGCCAGCAGTTACTCGTTTAGTGTGGTATCAGGGAATGAGCAGTTCTTC.

This chain joins TRBV10-2 and TRBJ2-7; no clear D gene. This CDR3 is built from 12 residues. Between the trimmed V and J ends, which lost 5 bases and 4 bases, there was a span of 9 bases. Germline V gene data show CDR1 as WSHSY and CDR2 as SAAADI. CDR3 amino acids: CASSSSFYEQYF. DNA for the CDR3: TGCGCCAGCAGTTCAAGTTTTTACGAGCAGTACTTC.

The rearrangement joins TRBV6-1 to TRBJ1-1; D unresolved. Germline V gene data show CDR1 as MNHNS and CDR2 as SASEGT. Trimming cost V 2 bases and J 1 base, with 17 bases left between them. The CDR3 has 17 amino acids. The CDR3 reads CASSEFSGAFENTEAFF. CDR3 in DNA: TGTGCCAGCAGTGAATTTTCGGGCGCCTTTGAGAACACTGAAGCTTTCTTT.

This clonotype showed up just a few times. V usage is TRBV12-3 or TRBV12-4 and J usage is TRBJ2-3; 8 bases line up with TRBD2. J lost 2 bases, V lost 4 bases, and 8 bases had no gene match. The CDR3 spans 16 residues. The CDR3 DNA reads TGTGCCAGCAGTTCCGCGGGGGGAGTACACACAGATACGCAGTATTTT. It codes for CASSSAGGVHTDTQYF.

V is TRBV5-1 and J is TRBJ1-2, with a tentative D call TRBD1 (6 bases). Trimming left V 0 bases short and J 0 bases short, with 15 bases between. CDR1 and CDR2 from the germline V gene are SGHRS and YFSETQ. CDR3 length: 17 residues. CDR3 bases: TGCGCCAGCAGCTTGGAGGCAGGGGCTACGTCTAACTATGGCTACACCTTC. Residues: CASSLEAGATSNYGYTF. Full variable domain (rest looked up from reference TRBV5-1 and TRBJ1-2): KAGVTQTPRYLIKTRGQQVTLSCSPISGHRSVSWYQQTPGQGLQFLFEYFSETQRNKGNFPGRFSGRQFSNSRSEMNVSTLELGDSALYLCASSLEAGATSNYGYTFGSGTRLTVV.

This clonotype showed up just a few times. V gene TRBV7-7 combines with J gene TRBJ2-5; 8 bases agree with TRBD1. With V trimmed by 2 bases and J by 5 bases, 10 bases remained unmatched. The CDR3 has 16 amino acids. Germline CDR1 is SSHAT and CDR2 is FNYEAQ (reference sequence). The CDR3 nucleotides read TGTGCCAGCAGCTTAAGAGGACAGGGTGGGGTGGAGACCCAGTACTTC. This encodes CASSLRGQGGVETQYF.

This clonotype showed up just a few times. V is TRBV29-1 and J is TRBJ2-2; 7 bases align to TRBD2. The V segment lost 7 bases and the J segment 0 bases; nucleotides outside the gene matches: 5. The CDR3 consists of 14 residues. Germline CDR1 SQVTM, CDR2 ANQGSEA. DNA for the CDR3: TGCAGCGGCACTCTAGCGGCGAACACCGGGGAGCTGTTTTTT. This sequence encodes CSGTLAANTGELFF.

This clonotype has ten or more counts. The chain joins TRBV6-6 to TRBJ2-5; a possible D gene is TRBD1 (6 bases). The CDR3 consists of 14 residues. CDR1 and CDR2 (germline): MNHNY, SVGAGI (reference sequence). Trimming removed 5 bases at V and 5 bases at J, with 15 bases between. CDR3 amino acids: CASSATRGVETQYF. In nucleotides, the CDR3 is TGTGCCAGCAGTGCAACCAGGGGCGTCGAGACCCAGTACTTC.

DNA for the CDR3: TGTGCCAGCAGCTCGACTAGCGGGAAGCAAGAGAAGCAGTTCTTC. Translating it yields CASSSTSGKQEKQFF. The V gene is TRBV7-3, the J gene TRBJ2-1, with 11 bases that match TRBD2. CDR3 length: 15 amino acids. J lost 11 bases, V lost 4 bases, and 10 bases had no gene match. CDR1 and CDR2 from the germline V gene are SGHTA and FQGTGA.

In its sample, this clonotype was seen a few times. The J gene is TRBJ2-7, the V gene TRBV29-1; perhaps D is TRBD1 or TRBD2 (6 bases each). This CDR3 comprises 13 residues. Trimming shortened V by 3 bases and J by 5 bases, and 14 bases separated the two germline ends. Germline CDR1 is SQVTM and CDR2 is ANQGSEA. The CDR3 DNA reads as TGCAGCGTTGAGGGGGGCGCTTGGAACGAGCAGTACTTC. It encodes CSVEGGAWNEQYF.